These 21 T cell receptor beta chains came from one sample sequenced in a study of blood T cell repertoires in COVID-19. Repertoires were generated with immunoSEQ multiplex PCR, while TCRdb's copy carries only in-frame clones and drops some. Here the sample spans around 190,000 clones, 86% being singletons. Material for sequencing was PBMCs or T cells enriched from blood (not recorded which). The receptors shown here come from a middle-aged man with acute COVID-19.

The rearrangement links TRBV4-3 to TRBJ2-7; possible D gene TRBD1, 6 bases. CDR1 and CDR2 from the germline V gene are LGHNA and YSLEER. V gave up 4 bases and J gave up 6 bases, with 13 bases separating them. The CDR3 runs 13 residues. CDR3 coding DNA: TGCGCCAGCAGCCTACAGGGAGAAGGCGAGCAGTACTTC. As protein: CASSLQGEGEQYF.

The chain joins TRBV28 to TRBJ1-1; D call uncertain. This CDR3 contains 12 residues. CDR1 is MDHEN and CDR2 is SYDVKM in the germline V gene. V shed 5 bases and J shed 5 bases, with 9 bases lying between them. CDR3 amino acids: CASSPQRTEAFF. DNA of the CDR3: TGTGCCAGCAGTCCACAGCGGACTGAAGCTTTCTTT.

The chain couples TRBV25-1 to TRBJ1-2; D possibly corresponds to TRBD1 (5 bases). CDR3 length: 15 amino acids. Germline CDR1 is MGHDK and CDR2 is SYGVNS. V lost 1 base, J lost 4 bases, and 13 bases lay in between. The CDR3: CASSESSRATYGYTF. In nucleotides, the CDR3 is TGTGCCAGCAGTGAATCCTCCAGGGCCACCTATGGCTACACCTTC.

The chain employs TRBV18 and TRBJ2-3; D might be TRBD1 (6 bases). V gave up 2 bases and J gave up 4 bases, with 13 bases separating them. CDR3 length equals 15 residues. Germline loops: CDR1 KGHSH, CDR2 LQKENI. The CDR3: CASSPGAGDPDTQYF. CDR3 sequence (DNA): TGTGCCAGCTCACCAGGGGCAGGGGATCCAGATACGCAGTATTTT.

The CDR3 reads CASSPTGGITGELFF. CDR3 coding DNA: TGTGCCAGCAGTCCGACAGGGGGGATCACCGGGGAGCTGTTTTTT. The V gene is TRBV2, the J gene TRBJ2-2, with 9 bases aligning to TRBD1. Germline V CDR1 and CDR2: SNHLY, FYNNEI. The CDR3 is made up of 15 amino acids. V shed 5 bases and J 4 bases; nucleotides not matched to a gene: 5.

The CDR3 nucleotides are TGTGCCAGCCTGACGGGGGAAGGCAATCAGCCCCAGCATTTT. Protein product: CASLTGEGNQPQHF. This sequence joins TRBV28 and TRBJ1-5; maybe TRBD1 (5 bases). V lost 8 bases to trimming and J lost 2 bases, with 13 bases between them. The CDR3 has 14 residues. Germline assignment: CDR1 MDHEN and CDR2 SYDVKM.

This clone was seen a few times. The rearrangement links TRBV27 to TRBJ1-1, with D hard to call. The length of the CDR3 is 13 residues. The ends were cut back, 7 bases at V and 8 bases at J, with 17 bases in the middle. CDR1 and CDR2 (germline): MNHEY, SMNVEV (reference sequence). The CDR3 DNA is TGTGCCAGCAAGGTTGTAAGGGAGGACGAAGCTTTCTTT. Amino acids: CASKVVREDEAFF.

This chain links TRBV9 with TRBJ2-1, with 8 bases identical to TRBD1. V shed 0 bases, J shed 5 bases, and the junction held 4 bases outside the gene matches. Germline CDR1 and CDR2: SGDLS and YYNGEE. This CDR3 contains 15 residues. Here the CDR3 reads CASSVAQGAHNEQFF. DNA for the CDR3: TGTGCCAGCAGCGTAGCTCAGGGGGCCCACAATGAGCAGTTCTTC.

V is TRBV7-3 and J is TRBJ2-2, with D tentatively TRBD2 (8 bases). Trimming removed 5 bases from V and 6 bases from J, with 19 bases in between. Germline V lookup: CDR1 SGHTA, CDR2 FQGTGA. The CDR3 consists of 16 residues. The CDR3: CASSPTTGRGAGELFF. CDR3 coding DNA: TGTGCCAGCAGCCCGACGACAGGGCGGGGGGCCGGGGAGCTGTTTTTT.

The genes are TRBV30 and TRBJ2-2; D possibly corresponds to TRBD2 (6 bases). Germline loops: CDR1 GTSNPN, CDR2 SVGIG (reference sequence). V gave up 3 bases and J gave up 0 bases, with 14 bases separating them. CDR3 size: 16 residues. CDR3 DNA: TGTGCCTGGAGGGCCTGGGGGGACGCGAACACCGGGGAGCTGTTTTTT. Its protein is CAWRAWGDANTGELFF.

The chain couples TRBV24-1 to TRBJ2-2; a weak D match, TRBD1 (7 bases). Germline-derived CDR1 and CDR2 are KGHDR and SFDVKD. The CDR3 has 16 amino acids. The V end was cut by 5 bases, the J end by 5 bases, with 17 bases between. The CDR3, as DNA: TGTGCCACCAGTGGGCATCACAGGGGAGGTACCGGGGAGCTGTTTTTT. The encoded protein is CATSGHHRGGTGELFF.

This clone was counted only a few times. This chain joins TRBV5-4 and TRBJ1-6; TRBD1 aligns across 9 bases. V gave up 4 bases and J gave up 9 bases; unmatched junction bases: 8. CDR1 SGHNT and CDR2 YYREEE come from the germline V gene (reference sequence). There are 15 residues in the CDR3. CDR3 nucleotides: TGTGCCAGCAGCCTGGACAGGGGAGAGGGTTCACCCCTCCACTTT. It yields the protein CASSLDRGEGSPLHF.

The chain joins TRBV5-1 to TRBJ2-2, with 9 bases fitting TRBD2. There are 16 residues in the CDR3. CDR1 and CDR2 (germline): SGHRS, YFSETQ. The junction had 8 bases not matched to a gene; V was cut back by 4 bases and J by 4 bases. The CDR3 loop is CASSGDVAGVTGELFF. CDR3 in DNA: TGCGCCAGCAGCGGGGATGTAGCGGGAGTCACCGGGGAGCTGTTTTTT.

This chain joins TRBV16 and TRBJ1-1, with 8 positions matching TRBD1. The CDR3 is 14 amino acids. Losses at the gene ends were 3 bases for V and 5 bases for J; bases not matched to a gene: 5. Germline V CDR1 and CDR2: KGHSY, FQNENV. CDR3 region: CASSHTGGITEAFF. In DNA form, the CDR3 reads TGTGCCAGCAGCCATACAGGGGGGATAACTGAAGCTTTCTTT.

The chain carries TRBV19 and TRBJ1-2; the D is unclear. The CDR3 loop spans 16 amino acids. The V and J ends lost 3 bases and 1 base respectively, with 15 bases between them. Germline lookup yields CDR1 LNHDA and CDR2 SQIVND (reference sequence). The CDR3 DNA follows: TGTGCCAGTAGTATCGCCCTTTGGGCGGGTAACTATGGCTACACCTTC. This gives the protein CASSIALWAGNYGYTF.

This clone was picked up one time. The rearrangement joins TRBV10-3 to TRBJ2-7; D may be TRBD1 (5 bases). The V and J ends lost 2 bases and 7 bases respectively, with 12 bases between them. CDR1 and CDR2 (germline): ENHRY, SYGVKD. The CDR3 totals 13 residues. The CDR3 DNA reads as TGTGCCATCAGTGAGGGGCAGGGTAGAGAGCAGTACTTC. Residues: CAISEGQGREQYF.

This rearrangement joins TRBV2 to TRBJ2-7, with TRBD2 identical over 10 bases. CDR1 is SNHLY, CDR2 FYNNEI, per germline. The J segment lost 2 bases and the V segment lost 7 bases, leaving 5 bases of the junction unmatched. The CDR3 totals 14 residues. CDR3 nucleotides: TGTGCCAGCAAAACCGGGACTAGCGCCTACGAGCAGTACTTC. This encodes CASKTGTSAYEQYF.

This rearrangement joins TRBV6-5 to TRBJ1-3; possible D gene TRBD1, 5 bases. The V end was cut by 2 bases, the J end by 4 bases, with 12 bases between. Germline-derived CDR1 and CDR2 are MNHEY and SVGAGI. CDR3 length equals 15 residues. The CDR3 sequence is CASSYGPGMGNTIYF. Written as DNA, the CDR3 is TGTGCCAGCAGTTACGGCCCAGGGATGGGAAACACCATATATTTT.

The chain couples TRBV4-1 to TRBJ2-2, with D possibly TRBD1 on 6 matching bases. Germline CDR1 reads MGHRA; CDR2 reads YSYEKL. CDR3 length equals 15 residues. V lost 6 bases, J lost 3 bases, and 14 bases lay in between. The CDR3 spells CASSRRDTDTGELFF. Written as DNA, the CDR3 is TGCGCCAGCAGTCGCCGGGACACCGACACCGGGGAGCTGTTTTTT.

The chain employs TRBV5-1 and TRBJ2-7; D remains unclear. Germline V gives CDR1 SGHRS, CDR2 YFSETQ. The CDR3 consists of 14 residues. V gave up 0 bases and J gave up 2 bases, with 9 bases separating them. CDR3 residues: CASSLGAVPYEQYF. The DNA for the CDR3 is TGCGCCAGCAGCTTGGGCGCGGTCCCCTACGAGCAGTACTTC.

The chain links TRBV7-9 to TRBJ2-5; D is ambiguous. Trimming removed 5 bases from V and 2 bases from J, with 9 bases in between. The V gene's germline CDR1 is SEHNR and CDR2 FQNEAQ (reference sequence). The CDR3 runs 13 residues. CDR3 DNA sequence: TGTGCCAGCAGCCGAACGGGTCAAGAGACCCAGTACTTC. It translates to CASSRTGQETQYF.